The next 21 T cell receptor beta chains were all read from a single sample in a study of T-cell reconstitution after alpha-beta-depleted transplantation in children. Molecular barcoding with unique molecular identifiers was used for the TCRbeta library. In TCRdb, the PCR reads were re-called with MiXCR into one record per CDR3 protein. The sample has about 980,000 distinct CDR3 sequences; under 30% are singletons. The sequencing here drew on PBMCs, mostly from graft donor cells, taken 360 days after TCRalphabeta/CD19-depleted stem cell transplant. The receptors stem from a boy younger than two who had a stem cell transplant for SCID, so the T cells may come from the graft donor.

The chain has TRBV2 and TRBJ2-1; tentative D call: TRBD1 (7 bases). The CDR3 runs to 15 residues. Germline lookup yields CDR1 SNHLY and CDR2 FYNNEI. Trimming removed 7 bases from V and 2 bases from J, with 15 bases in between. The chain's CDR3 is CASTEGALPYNEQFF. CDR3 nucleotides: TGTGCCAGCACGGAGGGGGCCCTCCCCTACAATGAGCAGTTCTTC.

The chain employs TRBV12-3 or TRBV12-4 and TRBJ1-1; no reliable D call. V lost 6 bases and J lost 5, with 13 bases in between. The CDR3 consists of 13 residues. The CDR3: CASRTPGKTEAFF. CDR3 DNA: TGTGCCAGCAGAACGCCGGGGAAGACTGAAGCTTTCTTT.

This clonotype occurred a few times. CDR3 DNA sequence: TGTGCCAGCAGTTCCCCCTGGGACAGGGGGCATGGAGCTTTCTTT. It yields the protein CASSSPWDRGHGAFF. The chain carries TRBV12-3 or TRBV12-4 and TRBJ1-1; 12 bases agree with TRBD1. The ends lost 4 bases at V and 10 bases at J; junction bases unmatched: 10. The CDR3 is made up of 15 amino acids.

The chain recombines TRBV7-2 with TRBJ2-5; TRBD2 matches at 10 bases. The CDR3 runs 16 residues. The junction had 10 bases not matched to a gene; V was cut back by 4 bases and J by 5 bases. Germline CDR1 is SGHTA and CDR2 is FQGNSA. CDR3 nucleotide sequence: TGTGCCAGCAGCTATTGGGCTAGCGGGGGCGGGGAGACCCAGTACTTC. Its translation is CASSYWASGGGETQYF.

This clonotype was seen a few times. The chain carries TRBV28 and TRBJ1-1; the D is unclear. CDR3 length: 14 amino acids. Trimming took 3 bases from V and 1 from J, leaving 9 bases between them. Germline assignment: CDR1 MDHEN and CDR2 SYDVKM. The CDR3 loop is CASSFSRENTEAFF. The CDR3 nucleotides are TGTGCCAGCAGTTTCTCACGAGAGAACACTGAAGCTTTCTTT.

The chain combines TRBV29-1 with TRBJ2-1, with 15 bases identical to TRBD2. The germline gives CDR1 SQVTM, CDR2 ANQGSEA. V dropped 5 bases and J dropped 8; count of bases not matched to a gene: 10. The CDR3 extends over 16 amino acids. The CDR3 loop reads CSVRLGTSGGNHEQFF. The DNA for the CDR3 is TGCAGCGTTCGGCTAGGGACTAGCGGGGGGAATCATGAGCAGTTCTTC.

The rearrangement uses TRBV12-5 and TRBJ2-1, with TRBD1 matching 12 bases. The germline V gene has CDR1 LGHNT and CDR2 FRNRAP. The CDR3 sequence is 14 residues long. Germline trimming cut 7 bases from V and 10 bases from J; bases unmatched to any gene: 8. The CDR3 DNA sequence: TGTGCTAGTGCCCTCGGGGACAGGGGGCGCGAGCAGTTCTTC. It translates to CASALGDRGREQFF.

The V gene is TRBV4-1, the J gene TRBJ2-4; possible D gene TRBD2, 5 bases. The length of the CDR3 is 16 residues. Trimming cost V 1 base and J 0 bases, with 10 bases left between them. Germline V gene sequence: CDR1 MGHRA, CDR2 YSYEKL. The DNA of the CDR3 is TGCGCCAGCAGCCAAGCCCTCGGACTAGCCAAAAACATTCAGTACTTC. Translation: CASSQALGLAKNIQYF.

This chain uses TRBV5-5 with TRBJ2-3; the D gene is possibly TRBD1 (6 bases). In germline, CDR1 is SGHKS, CDR2 YYEKEE (reference sequence). The CDR3 is 15 amino acids. V lost 2 bases and J lost 0, with 10 bases in between. The CDR3 DNA reads as TGTGCCAGCAGCTTTAGACAGGATAGCACAGATACGCAGTATTTT. It is translated as CASSFRQDSTDTQYF.

For the CDR3, the DNA is TGTGCCAGCAGTTATAGTCCTGGGGCCAACGTCCTGACTTTC. It codes for CASSYSPGANVLTF. The chain uses TRBV5-6 and TRBJ2-6; no clear D gene. V lost 5 bases and J lost 2, with 8 bases in between. CDR3 length equals 14 residues. Per germline, CDR1 SGHDT and CDR2 YYEEEE.

This clonotype appeared a few times. The V gene is TRBV18, the J gene TRBJ2-3; D ambiguous. Germline CDR1 and CDR2: KGHSH and LQKENI. Trimming removed 3 bases from V and 0 bases from J, with 16 bases in between. This CDR3 contains 17 residues. The CDR3 DNA reads TGTGCCAGCTCACCGGATCTCATGGCGATAAGCACAGATACGCAGTATTTT. Amino acid sequence: CASSPDLMAISTDTQYF.

This clonotype has a handful of counts. The V gene is TRBV7-9, the J gene TRBJ2-1; the D gene is possibly TRBD1 (5 bases). Trimming cost V 0 bases and J 4 bases, with 16 bases left between them. Germline V lookup: CDR1 SEHNR, CDR2 FQNEAQ (reference sequence). CDR3 size: 17 residues. CDR3 residues: CASSLAQRGIFYNEQFF. CDR3 DNA sequence: TGTGCCAGCAGCTTAGCCCAAAGGGGTATCTTTTACAATGAGCAGTTCTTC.

This clonotype was recorded a few times. The chain couples TRBV5-1 to TRBJ2-1; TRBD2 matches at 9 bases. V was clipped by 4 bases and J by 3 bases; unmatched bases: 8. Germline lookup yields CDR1 SGHRS and CDR2 YFSETQ. The CDR3 sequence is 16 residues long. The DNA of the CDR3 is TGCGCCAGCAGCAGAATAGCGGGGGTGATCTACAATGAGCAGTTCTTC. Protein sequence: CASSRIAGVIYNEQFF.

The chain employs TRBV27 and TRBJ2-7; tentative D call: TRBD2 (6 bases). CDR3 length: 15 residues. Trimming stripped 2 bases from V and 0 bases from J, with 11 bases between. CDR1 is MNHEY and CDR2 is SMNVEV in the germline V gene (reference sequence). The chain's CDR3 is CASSLGGNPSYEQYF. In nucleotides, the CDR3 is TGTGCCAGCAGTTTAGGGGGGAACCCCTCCTACGAGCAGTACTTC.

This clonotype appeared a few times. This chain connects TRBV20-1 to TRBJ2-5; D is uncertain. With 6 bases removed from V and 2 bases from J, the gap between germline ends came to 13 bases. Germline CDR1 and CDR2: DFQATT and SNEGSKA (reference sequence). The CDR3 is 13 amino acids. Here the CDR3 DNA reads TGCAGTGCCCCCGGGCGTCCGCAAGAGACCCAGTACTTC. Protein sequence: CSAPGRPQETQYF.

The chain combines TRBV5-1 with TRBJ2-2; the D gene could be TRBD1 or TRBD2 (5 bases each). The CDR3 contains 16 residues. V lost 2 bases and J 1 base, leaving 12 bases between the germline ends. Germline assignment: CDR1 SGHRS and CDR2 YFSETQ. The DNA of the CDR3 is TGCGCCAGCAGCTTCTCCGGGACGGTGAACACCGGGGAGCTGTTTTTT. Translation gives CASSFSGTVNTGELFF.

This clonotype turned up a few times. This rearrangement joins TRBV4-1 to TRBJ2-2, with unresolved D. The CDR3 is 16 residues long. V lost 2 bases, J lost 3 bases, and 13 bases lay in between. Germline values: CDR1 MGHRA, CDR2 YSYEKL. This chain's CDR3 is CASSQRAPRDTGELFF. The CDR3 DNA reads TGCGCCAGCAGCCAACGCGCTCCTCGGGACACCGGGGAGCTGTTTTTT.

The chain employs TRBV3-1 and TRBJ2-7; D call uncertain. The germline gives CDR1 LGHDT, CDR2 YNNKEL (reference sequence). The CDR3 has 13 amino acids. Trimming removed 4 bases from V and 5 bases from J, with 12 bases in between. In nucleotides, the CDR3 is TGTGCCAGCAGCCCCGGACCGGTAGACGAGCAGTACTTC. Amino acids: CASSPGPVDEQYF.

This sequence joins TRBV5-4 and TRBJ2-6, with D unresolved. This CDR3 region has 15 residues. The V gene lost 5 bases and the J gene lost 2 bases, with 11 bases spanning the gap. Germline CDR1 is SGHNT and CDR2 is YYREEE (reference sequence). The CDR3 here is CASSSQETGANVLTF. The DNA for the CDR3 is TGTGCCAGCAGTTCACAAGAAACTGGGGCCAACGTCCTGACTTTC.

This clonotype was detected only a few times. V usage is TRBV20-1 and J usage is TRBJ1-2; D not certain. This CDR3 has 12 amino acids. V gave up 0 bases and J gave up 8 bases, with 10 bases separating them. From germline, CDR1 is DFQATT and CDR2 SNEGSKA (reference sequence). CDR3 coding DNA: TGCAGTGCTAGAGAGGGCGGCCCAGGCTACACCTTC. The encoded protein is CSAREGGPGYTF.

The V call is TRBV10-3, the J call TRBJ2-2; 8 nucleotides agree with TRBD2. With V trimmed by 3 bases and J by 6 bases, 15 bases remained unmatched. This CDR3 spans 18 amino acids. The V gene's germline CDR1 is ENHRY and CDR2 SYGVKD. The CDR3 coding sequence is TGTGCCATCAGTGATAGACGGGGGGGCCTTCATTTCGCCGGGGAGCTGTTTTTT. This translates into CAISDRRGGLHFAGELFF.